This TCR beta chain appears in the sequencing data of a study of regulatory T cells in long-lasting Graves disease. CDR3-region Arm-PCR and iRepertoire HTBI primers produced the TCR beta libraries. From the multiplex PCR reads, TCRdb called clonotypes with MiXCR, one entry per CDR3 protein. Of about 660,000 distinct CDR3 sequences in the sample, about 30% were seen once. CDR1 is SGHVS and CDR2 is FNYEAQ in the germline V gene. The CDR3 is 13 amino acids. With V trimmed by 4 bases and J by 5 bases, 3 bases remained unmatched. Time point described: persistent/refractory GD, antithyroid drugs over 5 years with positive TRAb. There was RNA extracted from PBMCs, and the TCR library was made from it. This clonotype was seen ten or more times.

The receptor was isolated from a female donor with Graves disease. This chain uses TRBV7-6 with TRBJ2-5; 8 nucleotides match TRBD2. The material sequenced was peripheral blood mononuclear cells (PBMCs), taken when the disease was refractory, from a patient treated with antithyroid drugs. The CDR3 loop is CASSSSGSETQYF. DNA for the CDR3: TGTGCCAGCAGCTCCAGCGGGAGTGAGACCCAGTACTTC.